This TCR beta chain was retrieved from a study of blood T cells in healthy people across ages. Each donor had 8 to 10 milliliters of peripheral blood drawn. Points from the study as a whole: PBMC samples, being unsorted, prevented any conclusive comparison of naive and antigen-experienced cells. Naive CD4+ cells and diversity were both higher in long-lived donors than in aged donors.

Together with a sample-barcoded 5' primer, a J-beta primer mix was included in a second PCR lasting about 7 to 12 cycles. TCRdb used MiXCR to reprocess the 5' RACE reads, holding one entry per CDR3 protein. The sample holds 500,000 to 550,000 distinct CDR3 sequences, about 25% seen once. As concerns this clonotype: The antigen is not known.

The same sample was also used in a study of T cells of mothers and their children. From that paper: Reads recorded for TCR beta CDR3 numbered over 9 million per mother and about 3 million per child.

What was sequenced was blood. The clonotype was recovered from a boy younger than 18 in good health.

This CDR3 is CASSPDRDLYGYTF. The CDR3 DNA reads TGTGCCAGCTCACCAGACAGGGACCTCTATGGCTACACCTTC. This chain joins TRBV18 and TRBJ1-2, with 7 bases that match TRBD1. Looked up from germline, CDR1 is KGHSH and CDR2 is LQKENI. Unmatched junction bases numbered 4, after V lost 2 bases and J lost 4 bases. The CDR3 runs 14 residues.